Each of the 29 T cell receptor beta chains below was sequenced from the same sample in a study of regulatory T cells in long-lasting Graves disease. Described time point: newly diagnosed GD, antithyroid drugs for less than 3 months. Making the TCR library involved RNA that had been extracted from PBMCs. Construction of TCR beta libraries relied on iRepertoire HTBI primers and on Arm-PCR targeting CDR3 regions. TCRdb called the multiplex PCR reads again in MiXCR, with one record for every CDR3 protein. The sample lists about 220,000 distinct CDR3 sequences, roughly 19% occurring once. These same records also appear under a second study, on T cells in Graves' hyperthyroidism and ophthalmopathy.

The specimen was peripheral blood mononuclear cells (PBMCs), collected at new diagnosis, from a patient treated with antithyroid drugs. Every receptor here comes from a woman in her thirties with Graves disease.

This clonotype occurred many times. The V and J genes are TRBV6-1 and TRBJ1-4, with 7 nucleotides matching TRBD1. The germline V gene has CDR1 MNHNS and CDR2 SASEGT. Trimming removed 5 bases from V and 8 bases from J; junction bases left unmatched: 8. The CDR3 has 14 amino acids. This CDR3 is CASSRTGDGEKLFF. CDR3 sequence (DNA): TGTGCCAGCAGTCGAACAGGGGACGGGGAAAAACTGTTTTTT.

The sample holds a few counts of this clonotype. The chain employs TRBV15 and TRBJ2-5; D might be TRBD2 (7 bases). The germline V gene has CDR1 LNHNV and CDR2 YYDKDF (reference sequence). This CDR3 is 14 amino acids long. V was pared by 5 bases and J by 4 bases, with 14 bases between. CDR3 residues: CATSLRGGGETQYF. The CDR3 DNA sequence: TGTGCCACCAGCCTCCGAGGGGGGGGAGAGACCCAGTACTTC.

This clonotype showed up many times. The genes are TRBV7-8 and TRBJ2-1; weak D call: TRBD1 (5 bases). The germline gives CDR1 SGHVS, CDR2 FQNEAQ. Trimming pared 5 bases from V and 3 bases from J, leaving 8 bases between. The CDR3 contains 13 residues. This CDR3 is CASSVDSYNEQFF. The DNA for the CDR3 is TGTGCCAGCAGCGTAGACAGCTACAATGAGCAGTTCTTC.

Note on this clonotype: One base separates it from a far larger clone, so it is likely a read error. This sequence joins TRBV12-3 or TRBV12-4 and TRBJ2-7; 7 bases line up with TRBD1. The tail of the sequence fits TRBJ2-3 better, so the J call may be wrong. The CDR3 sequence is 17 residues long. The CDR3: CASSLWGTDRVPDTQYF. Written as DNA, the CDR3 is TGTGCCAGCAGTTTATGGGGGACCGACAGGGTACCAGATACGCAGTATTTT.

This clonotype has at least ten counts. The rearrangement uses TRBV27 and TRBJ2-7; no firm D call. The germline V gene has CDR1 MNHEY and CDR2 SMNVEV (reference sequence). The V end was cut by 4 bases, the J end by 0 bases, with 10 bases between. This CDR3 comprises 14 residues. Here the CDR3 DNA reads TGTGCCAGCAGTTCGACGATAAGCTCCTACGAGCAGTACTTC. Protein product: CASSSTISSYEQYF.

This clonotype was counted many times. The chain joins TRBV12-3 or TRBV12-4 to TRBJ1-6, with D perhaps matching TRBD1 (6 bases). CDR3 size: 14 residues. V was clipped by 3 bases and J by 10 bases, with 13 bases between them. The CDR3 sequence is CASSFQGSGSPLHF. In nucleotides, the CDR3 is TGTGCCAGCAGTTTTCAGGGGTCGGGCTCACCCCTCCACTTT.

This clonotype came up many times. The V gene is TRBV2, the J gene TRBJ2-3, with D uncertain. Per the germline V gene, CDR1 is SNHLY and CDR2 is FYNNEI. V was shortened by 4 bases and J by 2 bases, with 7 bases between the two germline ends. The CDR3 is 13 residues long. The CDR3: CASSVAATDTQYF. CDR3 nucleotides: TGTGCCAGCAGTGTAGCAGCCACAGATACGCAGTATTTT.

This clonotype came up many times. This chain joins TRBV28 and TRBJ2-5, with D perhaps given as TRBD1 or TRBD2 (5 bases each). V was pared by 4 bases and J by 1 base, with 31 bases between. The CDR3 runs 21 residues. The germline gives CDR1 MDHEN, CDR2 SYDVKM. The CDR3 DNA is TGTGCCAGCAGTTCGGGACGGGACGGTATCCTCGTCCGCCCCCCCCAAGAGACCCAGTACTTC. Encoded protein: CASSSGRDGILVRPPQETQYF.

This clonotype was seen repeatedly, ten times or more. The V call is TRBV28, the J call TRBJ2-2; the match to TRBD1 covers 8 bases. V shed 5 bases and J 7 bases; nucleotides not matched to a gene: 9. CDR1 MDHEN and CDR2 SYDVKM come from the germline V gene. CDR3 size: 15 residues. CDR3 region: CASSIVDRGGGELFF. DNA for the CDR3: TGTGCCAGCAGTATAGTTGACAGGGGCGGCGGGGAGCTGTTTTTT.

This clonotype was counted at least ten times. This sequence joins TRBV20-1 and TRBJ1-2, with D tentatively TRBD1 (5 bases). CDR1 is DFQATT, CDR2 SNEGSKA, per germline (reference sequence). CDR3 length: 14 residues. The V end lost 3 bases, the J end lost 3 bases, and 14 bases lay between the germline ends. The CDR3 reads CSASRGRFDYGYTF. CDR3 nucleotide sequence: TGCAGTGCTAGCCGGGGACGGTTTGACTATGGCTACACCTTC.

About this clonotype itself: With a much larger clone just one base away, this may be a read error. This sequence joins TRBV9 and TRBJ2-2; TRBD1 matches 9 bases. The germline gives CDR1 SGDLS, CDR2 YYNGEE. This CDR3 comprises 16 residues. The chain's CDR3 is CASSPRTGANTGELLF. DNA for the CDR3: TGTGCCAGCAGCCCCCGGACAGGGGCGAACACCGGGGAGCTGTTGTTT. The complete variable domain, with remaining parts taken from reference TRBV9 and TRBJ2-2, reads DSGVTQTPKHLITATGQRVTLRCSPRSGDLSVYWYQQSLDQGLQFLIQYYNGEERAKGNILERFSAQQFPDLHSELNLSSLELGDSALYFCASSPRTGANTGELLFGEGSRLTVL.

As for this clonotype: A read error may be the cause here, since a much bigger clone is one base away. The rearrangement links TRBV7-9 to TRBJ1-2; no clear D gene. This CDR3 has 14 amino acids. Germline values: CDR1 SEHNR, CDR2 FQNEAQ (reference sequence). CDR3 nucleotides: TGTGCCAGCAGCTTAGTTTTAGGAGACTATGGCCACACCTTC. Its protein product is CASSLVLGDYGHTF. The full variable domain, rest sourced from reference TRBV7-9 and TRBJ1-2, is DTGVSQNPRHKITKRGQNVTFRCDPISEHNRLYWYRQTLGQGPEFLTYFQNEAQLEKSRLLSDRFSAERPKGSFSTLEIQRTEQGDSAMYLCASSLVLGDYGHTFGSGTRLTVV.

The V call is TRBV20-1, the J call TRBJ1-2; D is uncertain. The germline V gene encodes CDR1 DFQATT and CDR2 SNEGSKA (reference sequence). V dropped 3 bases and J dropped 4 bases, with 12 bases sitting between them. The CDR3 runs 13 residues. The chain's CDR3 is CSASPTSAYGYTF. The CDR3 DNA follows: TGCAGTGCTAGCCCGACTTCGGCCTATGGCTACACCTTC.

V gene TRBV5-1 combines with J gene TRBJ1-3; D is undetermined. Germline V CDR1 and CDR2: SGHRS, YFSETQ. The V and J ends lost 4 bases and 0 bases respectively, with 5 bases between them. This CDR3 contains 13 residues. CDR3 amino acids: CASSPDSGNTIYF. For the CDR3, the DNA is TGCGCCAGCAGCCCCGACTCTGGAAACACCATATATTTT.

This clonotype was seen many times. The chain couples TRBV5-5 to TRBJ1-6; no clear D. V shed 4 bases and J shed 9 bases, with 11 bases lying between them. The CDR3 is 13 amino acids. Looked up from germline, CDR1 is SGHKS and CDR2 is YYEKEE (reference sequence). The CDR3 DNA reads TGTGCCAGCAGCCCCCCCGGAGTTTCACCCCTCCACTTT. Encoded protein: CASSPPGVSPLHF.

Ten or more counts support this clonotype. V is TRBV27 and J is TRBJ2-7; D unclear. Germline CDR1 reads MNHEY; CDR2 reads SMNVEV (reference sequence). V gave up 1 base and J gave up 2 bases, with 12 bases separating them. The CDR3 runs 15 residues. The chain's CDR3 is CASSLFPQQTYEQYF. CDR3 coding DNA: TGTGCCAGCAGTTTATTTCCCCAACAGACCTACGAGCAGTACTTC.

V and J are TRBV27 and TRBJ2-7; D is possibly TRBD1 (5 bases). V lost 0 bases and J 4 bases, leaving 16 bases between the germline ends. From germline, CDR1 is MNHEY and CDR2 SMNVEV (reference sequence). This CDR3 comprises 16 residues. The CDR3 DNA reads TGTGCCAGCAGTTTATCGCGATGGCAGGGCAATTACGAGCAGTACTTC. It specifies CASSLSRWQGNYEQYF.

There are many counts of this clonotype. This chain links TRBV6-1 with TRBJ1-5, with D tentatively TRBD1 (5 bases). This CDR3 region has 14 residues. Germline lookup yields CDR1 MNHNS and CDR2 SASEGT. The V and J ends lost 6 bases and 3 bases respectively, with 12 bases between them. This chain's CDR3 is CASSRDANNQPQHF. Here the CDR3 DNA reads TGTGCCAGCAGCAGGGACGCGAACAATCAGCCCCAGCATTTT.

This clonotype was found many times. The chain links TRBV27 to TRBJ2-5; no firm D call. The V and J ends lost 4 bases and 1 base respectively, with 4 bases between them. The CDR3 runs to 12 residues. CDR1 is MNHEY, CDR2 SMNVEV, per germline (reference sequence). In DNA form, the CDR3 reads TGTGCCAGCAGTTCGCCCCAAGAGACCCAGTACTTC. Protein sequence: CASSSPQETQYF.

J is TRBJ2-5 and V is TRBV20-1; 13 bases match TRBD2. Germline trimming cut 5 bases from V and 5 bases from J; bases unmatched to any gene: 5. CDR3 length: 14 residues. The V gene's germline CDR1 is DFQATT and CDR2 SNEGSKA (reference sequence). The CDR3 reads CSAEGLAGVETQYF. The CDR3 nucleotides are TGCAGTGCTGAAGGACTAGCGGGGGTGGAGACCCAGTACTTC.

This clonotype has at least ten counts. The chain uses TRBV6-1 and TRBJ1-2; a possible D gene is TRBD1 (6 bases). CDR1 and CDR2 (germline): MNHNS, SASEGT. This CDR3 is 15 amino acids long. Trimming shortened V by 6 bases and J by 6 bases, and 20 bases separated the two germline ends. CDR3 loop: CASSQNLRTVDGYTF. The CDR3 DNA sequence: TGTGCCAGCAGCCAGAACCTCAGGACAGTCGATGGCTACACCTTC.

This clonotype came up many times. The V call is TRBV19, the J call TRBJ2-1, with D tentatively TRBD2 (6 bases). This CDR3 is built from 14 residues. V was shortened by 3 bases and J by 3 bases, with 9 bases between the two germline ends. Germline CDR1 is LNHDA and CDR2 is SQIVND (reference sequence). CDR3 sequence reads: CASSIRRDYNEQFF. Written as DNA, the CDR3 is TGTGCCAGTAGTATTCGGCGGGACTACAATGAGCAGTTCTTC. The entire variable domain, with the rest obtained from reference TRBV19 and TRBJ2-1, is as follows: DGGITQSPKYLFRKEGQNVTLSCEQNLNHDAMYWYRQDPGQGLRLIYYSQIVNDFQKGDIAEGYSVSREKKESFPLTVTSAQKNPTAFYLCASSIRRDYNEQFFGPGTRLTVL.

Notes on this clonotype: Sequence at one end of the junction differs from germline and may be a read error. The V and J genes are TRBV7-3 and TRBJ1-1; no reliable D call. This CDR3 has 12 amino acids. Germline CDR1 is SGHTA and CDR2 is FQGTGA. This chain's CDR3 is CASPKENTEASF. The CDR3 bases are TGTGCCAGCCCGAAGGAGAACACTGAAGCTTCCTTT.

The table lists this clonotype with many counts. This chain uses TRBV5-4 with TRBJ1-1; a possible D gene is TRBD1 (5 bases). The germline gives CDR1 SGHNT, CDR2 YYREEE (reference sequence). This CDR3 has 12 residues. Between the trimmed V and J ends, which lost 4 bases and 6 bases, there was a span of 10 bases. CDR3 DNA: TGTGCCAGCAGCCCGAGGGGATCTGAAGCTTTCTTT. This encodes CASSPRGSEAFF.

This clonotype has at least ten counts. The rearrangement uses TRBV28 and TRBJ2-7, with 9 bases aligning to TRBD1. The germline CDR1 and CDR2 sequences are MDHEN and SYDVKM. The CDR3 contains 17 residues. J was trimmed by 2 bases and V by 4 bases; bases with no gene match: 12. This CDR3 is CASSSQGQGRGAYEQYF. The CDR3 DNA follows: TGTGCCAGCAGTTCCCAGGGACAGGGAAGAGGGGCCTACGAGCAGTACTTC.

This clonotype was seen many times. The chain links TRBV6-1 to TRBJ1-1; the match to TRBD1 covers 11 bases. Germline V gene data show CDR1 as MNHNS and CDR2 as SASEGT. V gave up 7 bases and J gave up 5 bases; unmatched junction bases: 6. This CDR3 region has 14 residues. CDR3 region: CASMEGQGATEAFF. CDR3 nucleotide sequence: TGTGCCAGCATGGAAGGACAGGGGGCTACTGAAGCTTTCTTT.

Regarding this clonotype: A junction boundary mismatches the germline segment, possibly from a read error. V usage is TRBV20-1 and J usage is TRBJ1-1; D uncertain. This CDR3 contains 13 residues. CDR1 and CDR2 from the germline V gene are DFQATT and SNEGSKA (reference sequence). CDR3 nucleotide sequence: TGCAGTGCCTCTGGGCTTTTGAACACTGAAGCTTTGTTT. This codes for CSASGLLNTEALF.

This clonotype was recorded a few times. This sequence joins TRBV10-1 and TRBJ1-4; 8 nucleotides align to TRBD1. V gave up 7 bases and J gave up 7 bases; unmatched junction bases: 8. CDR3 size: 14 residues. Germline V CDR1 and CDR2: WNHNN, SYGVQD (reference sequence). CDR3 protein: CASTRTGSTEKLFF. CDR3 in DNA: TGCGCCAGCACCCGGACAGGGTCAACTGAAAAACTGTTTTTT.

The chain is built from TRBV20-1 and TRBJ1-2, with TRBD1 identical over 9 bases. The CDR3 is 13 amino acids. The V and J ends lost 3 bases and 4 bases, in that order; junction bases with no gene match: 3. The V gene's germline CDR1 is DFQATT and CDR2 SNEGSKA (reference sequence). The CDR3 loop reads CSASGQGIYGYTF. The CDR3 DNA follows: TGCAGTGCTAGCGGACAGGGGATCTATGGCTACACCTTC.